Below are 2 T cell receptor beta chains sequenced from a single sample in a study of early T cells in non-severe SARS-CoV-2 infection. A single record per CDR3 protein comes from TCRdb applying MiXCR to the 5' RACE reads. The repertoire holds some 83,000 distinct CDR3 sequences, about 10% seen once, with 8% to 10% in the top ten. The sequenced sample was whole blood, obtained at baseline. The receptors shown here come from an adult who was a healthcare worker with PCR-confirmed SARS-CoV-2 infection or an uninfected control (not recorded which).

This clonotype occurred many times. The chain combines TRBV7-6 with TRBJ2-3; D is unclear. V dropped 2 bases and J dropped 6 bases, with 15 bases sitting between them. The germline CDR1 and CDR2 sequences are SGHVS and FNYEAQ. There are 15 residues in the CDR3. Here the CDR3 DNA reads TGTGCCAGCAGCTTATCTTTTAAAACTTCGGATACGCAGTATTTT. Amino acid sequence: CASSLSFKTSDTQYF.

The table lists this clonotype with a few counts. The chain uses TRBV28 and TRBJ2-1; 12 positions agree with TRBD2. After removal of 2 bases from V and 9 bases from J, the junction contained 5 bases not matched to a gene. This CDR3 has 15 residues. The V gene's germline CDR1 is MDHEN and CDR2 SYDVKM. CDR3 bases: TGTGCCAGCAGTTTACCTAGCGGGAGGGCCGCTGAGCAGTTCTTC. It is translated as CASSLPSGRAAEQFF.